This passage covers 24 T cell receptor beta chains from one sample sequenced in a study of T cell repertoires in cytomegalovirus infection. TCRdb redid the calling of the reads with MiXCR, one entry per CDR3 protein. The sample includes hundreds of thousands of distinct CDR3 sequences, approximately 46% seen only once; the top ten take about 41%. Their antigens remain unidentified. The sequences come from cultured PBMCs, collected from culture after CMV antigen stimulation. The receptor source for this set is a human donor in good health (CMV status not recorded). Some clones in this sample may be carry-over from other donors' samples.

A few counts support this clonotype. The CDR3 reads CASSFDSRDEQFF. The CDR3 DNA sequence: TGTGCCAGCAGCTTTGACTCTCGGGATGAGCAGTTCTTC. V is TRBV5-6 and J is TRBJ2-1; unclear D gene. Between the trimmed V and J ends, which lost 2 bases and 8 bases, there was a span of 11 bases. In germline, CDR1 is SGHDT, CDR2 YYEEEE. This CDR3 is 13 amino acids long. The complete variable domain, with remaining parts taken from reference TRBV5-6 and TRBJ2-1, reads DAGVTQSPTHLIKTRGQQVTLRCSPKSGHDTVSWYQQALGQGPQFIFQYYEEEERQRGNFPDRFSGHQFPNYSSELNVNALLLGDSALYLCASSFDSRDEQFFGPGTRLTVL.

This clonotype was seen more than once but under ten times. CDR3 region: CASSFGVNGELFF. In DNA form, the CDR3 reads TGTGCCAGCAGCTTTGGGGTTAACGGGGAGCTGTTTTTT. This chain joins TRBV7-2 and TRBJ2-2; D not certain. The germline CDR1 and CDR2 sequences are SGHTA and FQGNSA. The V and J ends lost 3 bases and 7 bases respectively, with 9 bases between them. The CDR3 extends over 13 amino acids.

The rearrangement links TRBV6-5 to TRBJ2-1; 7 nucleotides agree with TRBD1. The J segment lost 10 bases and the V segment lost 5 bases, leaving 14 bases of the junction unmatched. The germline V gene has CDR1 MNHEY and CDR2 SVGAGI. The CDR3 loop spans 15 amino acids. The DNA for the CDR3 is TGTGCCAGCAGTCCCCGGGACAGCCCAGCAGGGGAGCAGTTCTTC. This gives the protein CASSPRDSPAGEQFF.

This rearrangement joins TRBV6-2 or TRBV6-3 to TRBJ2-6; possibly TRBD2 for D (5 bases). The V end was cut by 5 bases, the J end by 2 bases, with 7 bases between. The CDR3 loop spans 14 amino acids. Germline loops: CDR1 MNHEY, CDR2 SVGEGT. The chain's CDR3 is CASSRGTGANVLTF. DNA for the CDR3: TGTGCCAGCAGTAGAGGGACTGGGGCCAACGTCCTGACTTTC.

The rearrangement links TRBV6-8 to TRBJ2-1, with D possibly being TRBD2 (6 bases). The V end was cut by 7 bases, the J end by 0 bases, with 16 bases between. The CDR3 covers 16 residues. CDR1 and CDR2 (germline): MNHGY, SAAAGT. The CDR3 reads CASTGLAASSYNEQFF. DNA of the CDR3: TGTGCCAGCACCGGCTTAGCGGCAAGCTCCTACAATGAGCAGTTCTTC.

This chain connects TRBV20-1 to TRBJ2-3; D is unresolved. Trimming shortened V by 2 bases and J by 0 bases, and 9 bases separated the two germline ends. In germline, CDR1 is DFQATT, CDR2 SNEGSKA (reference sequence). This CDR3 comprises 14 residues. The CDR3 sequence: CSARSPRSTDTQYF. The CDR3 DNA reads as TGCAGTGCTAGATCCCCCAGAAGCACAGATACGCAGTATTTT.

This clonotype occurred once. The rearrangement links TRBV5-6 to TRBJ2-7, with 13 bases fitting TRBD2. The CDR3 is 16 residues long. The germline V gene has CDR1 SGHDT and CDR2 YYEEEE. V shed 5 bases and J 1 base; nucleotides not matched to a gene: 6. The CDR3 region is CASSSRTSGRSYEQYF. CDR3 DNA sequence: TGTGCCAGCAGTTCCCGGACTAGCGGGAGATCCTACGAGCAGTACTTC. The full variable domain, completed using reference TRBV5-6 and TRBJ2-7, is DAGVTQSPTHLIKTRGQQVTLRCSPKSGHDTVSWYQQALGQGPQFIFQYYEEEERQRGNFPDRFSGHQFPNYSSELNVNALLLGDSALYLCASSSRTSGRSYEQYFGPGTRLTVT.

V usage is TRBV7-9 and J usage is TRBJ1-5; the D is unclear. The CDR3 runs 12 residues. Germline CDR1 reads SEHNR; CDR2 reads FQNEAQ (reference sequence). With 4 bases removed from V and 8 bases from J, the gap between germline ends came to 9 bases. The CDR3 region is CASSSWDEPQHF. CDR3 DNA: TGTGCCAGCAGCTCCTGGGATGAGCCCCAGCATTTT.

Only a few counts were recorded for this clonotype. This chain connects TRBV12-3 or TRBV12-4 to TRBJ2-1, with D possibly matching TRBD1 (5 bases). V shed 3 bases and J shed 1 base, with 13 bases lying between them. The CDR3 runs to 16 residues. Here the CDR3 DNA reads TGTGCCAGCAGTTTTGGCCCCCCAGGGTCCTACAATGAGCAGTTCTTC. It codes for CASSFGPPGSYNEQFF.

This clonotype has ten or more counts. CDR3 bases: TGTGCCAGCAGCACGGGGACAATGCCTAGCACAGATACGCAGTATTTT. This gives the protein CASSTGTMPSTDTQYF. This chain links TRBV11-2 with TRBJ2-3, with D perhaps TRBD1 (6 bases). Trimming stripped 5 bases from V and 0 bases from J, with 15 bases between. The CDR3 totals 16 residues. Germline loops: CDR1 SGHAT, CDR2 FQNNGV.

The gene calls are TRBV12-3 or TRBV12-4 and TRBJ1-5, with D unclear. CDR3 length equals 16 residues. Trimming stripped 4 bases from V and 5 bases from J, with 18 bases between. CDR3 sequence (DNA): TGTGCCAGCAGTTCCCCCGGGCGGATCGAACATCAGCCCCAGCATTTT. Translated, it gives CASSSPGRIEHQPQHF.

This clonotype is a singleton in its sample. This chain joins TRBV9 and TRBJ1-5; possible D gene TRBD1, 5 bases. V lost 4 bases, J lost 4 bases, and 12 bases lay in between. This CDR3 has 14 amino acids. The germline gives CDR1 SGDLS, CDR2 YYNGEE. The CDR3 reads CASSKDSDNQPQHF. DNA for the CDR3: TGTGCCAGCAGCAAAGACAGCGATAATCAGCCCCAGCATTTT.

The chain combines TRBV3-1 with TRBJ1-1; D is unclear. The CDR3 consists of 16 residues. CDR1 is LGHDT, CDR2 YNNKEL, per germline (reference sequence). V shed 4 bases and J shed 0 bases, with 15 bases lying between them. This chain's CDR3 is CASSPLGMAMNTEAFF. The CDR3 nucleotides are TGTGCCAGCAGCCCGTTGGGGATGGCTATGAACACTGAAGCTTTCTTT.

V and J are TRBV10-3 and TRBJ2-3; 10 bases line up with TRBD1. V lost 3 bases to trimming and J lost 1 base; unmatched junction nucleotides: 7. The germline V gene encodes CDR1 ENHRY and CDR2 SYGVKD. This CDR3 contains 17 residues. For the CDR3, the DNA is TGTGCCATCAGTGAACGGCCCGGGACAGGGGGCACAGATACGCAGTATTTT. It encodes CAISERPGTGGTDTQYF.

The chain joins TRBV7-2 to TRBJ2-7; D not certain. CDR3 length: 14 residues. The V gene's germline CDR1 is SGHTA and CDR2 FQGNSA. V was trimmed by 1 base and J by 2 bases, leaving 9 bases between them. This chain's CDR3 is CASSLEGHAYEQYF. CDR3 DNA: TGTGCCAGCAGCTTAGAGGGCCATGCCTACGAGCAGTACTTC.

This clonotype was detected only a few times. V gene TRBV7-2 combines with J gene TRBJ2-7; D possibly corresponds to TRBD2 (5 bases). In germline, CDR1 is SGHTA, CDR2 FQGNSA. The CDR3 runs 13 residues. V lost 9 bases and J lost 3, with 15 bases in between. CDR3 bases: TGTGCCAGTAACATGAGGGCCGGCTACGAGCAGTACTTC. Protein sequence: CASNMRAGYEQYF.

This clonotype was observed a handful of times. The chain has TRBV28 and TRBJ2-1; D gene unclear. V lost 5 bases and J lost 4, with 9 bases in between. CDR1 is MDHEN and CDR2 is SYDVKM in the germline V gene. CDR3 length: 13 residues. The CDR3 nucleotides are TGTGCCAGCAGTCCCCGCCATTACAATGAGCAGTTCTTC. Amino acid sequence: CASSPRHYNEQFF.

This clonotype was recorded a few times. This sequence joins TRBV7-9 and TRBJ2-1; TRBD2 might be the D (6 bases). Between the trimmed V and J ends, which lost 0 bases and 8 bases, there was a span of 23 bases. CDR3 size: 18 residues. The V gene's germline CDR1 is SEHNR and CDR2 FQNEAQ (reference sequence). The CDR3 loop is CASSLALGARDWRDEQFF. The CDR3 DNA sequence: TGTGCCAGCAGCTTAGCGCTGGGCGCCCGGGACTGGCGGGATGAGCAGTTCTTC.

The genes are TRBV10-3 and TRBJ1-2; the D gene is possibly TRBD1 (5 bases). The CDR3 is made up of 12 amino acids. V shed 8 bases and J shed 2 bases, with 9 bases lying between them. The germline V gene has CDR1 ENHRY and CDR2 SYGVKD. CDR3 residues: CAIGGGNYGYTF. CDR3 DNA sequence: TGTGCCATCGGTGGGGGGAACTATGGCTACACCTTC.

The J gene is TRBJ2-5, the V gene TRBV6-5; 7 nucleotides agree with TRBD1. Per the germline V gene, CDR1 is MNHEY and CDR2 is SVGAGI. The CDR3 is 14 residues long. After removal of 4 bases from V and 5 bases from J, the junction contained 7 bases not matched to a gene. The CDR3 loop is CASSSTTGKETQYF. The CDR3 DNA reads TGTGCCAGCAGTTCGACGACAGGGAAGGAGACCCAGTACTTC.

This sequence joins TRBV6-2 or TRBV6-3 and TRBJ2-2; TRBD2 agrees at 8 bases. The ends lost 2 bases at V and 2 bases at J; junction bases unmatched: 10. The germline gives CDR1 MNHEY, CDR2 SVGEGT. The CDR3 contains 18 residues. The CDR3 DNA sequence: TGTGCCAGCAGTTACGGGTGGGGGACTAGAACCAACACCGGGGAGCTGTTTTTT. Encoded protein: CASSYGWGTRTNTGELFF.

The chain combines TRBV11-2 with TRBJ2-2; TRBD1 aligns across 9 bases. Trimming removed 5 bases from V and 7 bases from J; junction bases left unmatched: 8. The CDR3 is 15 amino acids. Germline V gene lookup returns CDR1 SGHAT and CDR2 FQNNGV. Here the CDR3 DNA reads TGTGCCAGCAGCCCCACAGGGGGCGCCGTCGGGGAGCTGTTTTTT. Residues: CASSPTGGAVGELFF.

This clonotype occurred a few times. The chain is built from TRBV12-5 and TRBJ2-3; D remains ambiguous. Germline CDR1 is LGHNT and CDR2 is FRNRAP. V lost 2 bases, J lost 6 bases, and 3 bases lay in between. CDR3 length: 11 residues. In DNA form, the CDR3 reads TGTGCTAGTGGTTTGAGGGATACGCAGTATTTT. It specifies CASGLRDTQYF.

This clonotype was seen a single time. The chain has TRBV5-5 and TRBJ2-1; tentatively, D is TRBD1 (6 bases). Germline V gene data show CDR1 as SGHKS and CDR2 as YYEKEE (reference sequence). The germline V and J ends were trimmed by 4 bases and 9 bases, with 17 bases remaining between them. This CDR3 has 14 amino acids. The CDR3 loop reads CASSGGHPRGEQFF. The CDR3 DNA is TGTGCCAGCAGCGGGGGCCACCCCCGGGGTGAGCAGTTCTTC.